The clone carrying this T cell receptor beta chain was picked up a small number of times. The data belong to a study of identical twins. The V gene's germline CDR1 is MNHNS and CDR2 SASEGT. V lost 3 bases and J lost 3; bases outside the gene matches: 7. The CDR3 runs to 16 residues. Using its own MiXCR run on the 5' RACE reads, TCRdb lists one record per CDR3 protein. The sample yields 650,000 to 750,000 distinct CDR3 sequences, over 20% seen once. This same sample was also part of a study on T cells expressing NK-cell markers.

The TCR was taken from a woman aged 18-29 years in good health. The chain has TRBV6-1 and TRBJ2-1; 8 bases match TRBD2. Sequenced sample: PBMCs. CDR3 in amino acids: CASSETGTSVYNEQFF. Here the CDR3 DNA reads TGTGCCAGCAGTGAGACCGGGACTAGTGTCTACAATGAGCAGTTCTTC.